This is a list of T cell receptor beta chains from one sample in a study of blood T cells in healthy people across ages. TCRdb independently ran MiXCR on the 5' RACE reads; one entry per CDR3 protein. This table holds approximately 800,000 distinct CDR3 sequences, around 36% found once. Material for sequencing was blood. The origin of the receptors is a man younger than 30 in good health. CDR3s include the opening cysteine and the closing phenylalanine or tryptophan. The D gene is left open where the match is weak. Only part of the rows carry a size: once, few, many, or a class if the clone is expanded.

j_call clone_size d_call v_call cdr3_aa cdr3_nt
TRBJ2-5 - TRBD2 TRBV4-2 CASNQDLLARYNEQYF TGTGCCAGCAACCAAGATCTACTAGCGAGATACAATGAGCAGTACTTC
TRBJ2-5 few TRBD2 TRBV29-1 CSAGVSGRQETQYF TGCAGCGCCGGGGTTAGCGGGCGCCAAGAGACCCAGTACTTC
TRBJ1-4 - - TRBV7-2 CASTRGGSNEKLFF TGTGCCAGCACGAGGGGGGGGAGTAATGAAAAACTGTTTTTT
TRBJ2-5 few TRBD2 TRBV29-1 CSVVTSGGGEQYF TGCAGCGTTGTGACTAGCGGGGGAGGTGAGCAGTACTTC
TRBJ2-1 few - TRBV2 CASRPGLPSYNEQFF TGTGCCAGCAGACCCGGACTGCCCTCCTACAATGAGCAGTTCTTC
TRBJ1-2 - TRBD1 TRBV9 CASSADRGTNYGYTF TGTGCCAGCAGCGCGGACAGGGGGACTAACTATGGCTACACCTTC
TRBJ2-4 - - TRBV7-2 CASSLGPSLAKNIQYF TGTGCCAGCAGCTTAGGTCCCTCTCTAGCCAAAAACATTCAGTACTTC
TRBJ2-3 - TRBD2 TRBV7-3 CASSLNPGGNTQYF TGTGCCAGCAGCTTAAATCCGGGGGGGAATACGCAGTATTTT
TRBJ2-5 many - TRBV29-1 CSVVSKSDTFSAKTQYF TGCAGCGTTGTATCAAAATCCGACACCTTCTCTGCAAAGACCCAGTACTTC
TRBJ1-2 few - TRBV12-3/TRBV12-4 CASSLAGSYYGYTF TGTGCCAGCAGTTTAGCAGGCTCGTACTATGGCTACACCTTC
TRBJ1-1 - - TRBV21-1 CASSKEQGVNTEAFF TGTGCCAGCAGCAAGGAACAGGGGGTGAACACTGAAGCTTTCTTT
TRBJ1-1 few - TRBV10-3 CAIRTPNTEAFF TGTGCCATCAGGACACCTAACACTGAAGCTTTCTTT
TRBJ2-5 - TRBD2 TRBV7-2 CASSFGRLAGNYNEQYF TGTGCCAGCAGCTTCGGTAGACTAGCGGGGAATTATAATGAGCAGTACTTC
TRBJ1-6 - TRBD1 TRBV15 CATSNLPGTGVSPLHF TGTGCCACCAGCAACCTCCCGGGGACAGGGGTATCACCCCTCCACTTT
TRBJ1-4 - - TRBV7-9 CASSPGAMNNEKLFF TGTGCCAGCAGCCCCGGGGCGATGAATAATGAAAAACTGTTTTTT
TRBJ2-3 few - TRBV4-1 CASRPSGTSTDTQYF TGCGCCAGCAGACCGAGCGGGACAAGCACAGATACGCAGTATTTT
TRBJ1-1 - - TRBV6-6 CASSYYPMVEAFF TGTGCCAGCAGTTACTACCCCATGGTTGAAGCTTTCTTT
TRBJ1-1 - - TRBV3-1 CASSLRTESNTEAFF TGTGCCAGCAGCTTAAGGACGGAATCGAACACTGAAGCTTTCTTT
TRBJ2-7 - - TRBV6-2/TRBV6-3 CASITTGPRYEQYF TGTGCCAGCATTACAACCGGGCCTCGCTACGAGCAGTACTTC
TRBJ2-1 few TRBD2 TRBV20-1 CSARLAGNRYNEQFF TGCAGTGCCCGCTTAGCGGGGAACCGATACAATGAGCAGTTCTTC
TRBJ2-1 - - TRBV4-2 CASSQVEASEDNEQFF TGTGCCAGCAGCCAAGTCGAGGCTAGTGAGGACAATGAGCAGTTCTTC
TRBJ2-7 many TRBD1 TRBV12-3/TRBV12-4 CASTRQGSYEQYF TGTGCCAGCACCCGACAGGGGTCCTACGAGCAGTACTTC
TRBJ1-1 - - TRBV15 CATSSRGGSTEAFF TGTGCCACCAGCAGCCGCGGGGGTAGCACTGAAGCTTTCTTT
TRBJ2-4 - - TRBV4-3 CASSQDSDTRKNIQYF TGCGCCAGCAGCCAAGATTCGGACACCCGAAAAAACATTCAGTACTTC
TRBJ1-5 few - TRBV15 CATSRDEAGTQPQHF TGTGCCACCAGCAGAGATGAGGCAGGTACTCAGCCCCAGCATTTT
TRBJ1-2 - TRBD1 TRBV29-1 CSASDRLNYGYTF TGCAGCGCGTCGGACAGGCTAAACTATGGCTACACCTTC
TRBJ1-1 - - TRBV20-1 CSAYRTRGGEDTEAFF TGCAGTGCTTACCGGACGCGGGGTGGGGAGGACACTGAAGCTTTCTTT
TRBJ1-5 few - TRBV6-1 CASIGFVGQPQHF TGTGCCAGCATTGGTTTTGTGGGTCAGCCCCAGCATTTT
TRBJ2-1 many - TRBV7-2 CASSPRRSSTEQFF TGTGCCAGCAGCCCCCGGAGGTCTAGTACTGAGCAGTTCTTC